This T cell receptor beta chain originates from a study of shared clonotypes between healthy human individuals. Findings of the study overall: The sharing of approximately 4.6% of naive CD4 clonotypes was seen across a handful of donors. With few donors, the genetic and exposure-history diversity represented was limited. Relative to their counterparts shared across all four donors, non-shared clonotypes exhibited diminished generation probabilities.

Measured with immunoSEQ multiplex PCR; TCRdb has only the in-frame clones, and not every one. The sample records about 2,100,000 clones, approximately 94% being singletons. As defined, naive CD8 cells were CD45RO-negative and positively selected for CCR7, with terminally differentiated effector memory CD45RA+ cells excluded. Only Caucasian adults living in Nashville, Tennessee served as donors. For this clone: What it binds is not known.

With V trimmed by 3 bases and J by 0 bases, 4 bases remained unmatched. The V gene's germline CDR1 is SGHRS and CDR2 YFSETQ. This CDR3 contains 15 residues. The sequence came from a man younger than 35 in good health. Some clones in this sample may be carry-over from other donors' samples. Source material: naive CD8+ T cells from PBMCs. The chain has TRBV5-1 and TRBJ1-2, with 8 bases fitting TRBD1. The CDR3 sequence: CASSSWTGTNYGYTF. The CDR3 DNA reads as TGCGCCAGCAGCTCCTGGACAGGGACTAACTATGGCTACACCTTC.